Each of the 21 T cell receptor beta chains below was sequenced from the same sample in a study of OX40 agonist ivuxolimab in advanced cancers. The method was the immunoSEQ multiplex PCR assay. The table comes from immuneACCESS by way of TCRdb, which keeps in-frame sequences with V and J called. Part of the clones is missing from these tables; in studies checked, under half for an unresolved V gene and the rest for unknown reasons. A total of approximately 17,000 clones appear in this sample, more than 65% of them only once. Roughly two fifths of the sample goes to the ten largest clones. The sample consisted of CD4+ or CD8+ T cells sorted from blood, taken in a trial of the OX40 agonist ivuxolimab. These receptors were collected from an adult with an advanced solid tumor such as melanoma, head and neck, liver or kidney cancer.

The CDR3 nucleotides read TGTGCCAGCAGTGTGGGACAGGGTCCCTACGAGCAGTACTTC. The encoded protein is CASSVGQGPYEQYF. The V and J genes are TRBV6-6 and TRBJ2-7; 9 bases align to TRBD1. The CDR3 is 14 amino acids. Per the germline V gene, CDR1 is MNHNY and CDR2 is SVGAGI (reference sequence). J was trimmed by 2 bases and V by 5 bases; bases with no gene match: 4.

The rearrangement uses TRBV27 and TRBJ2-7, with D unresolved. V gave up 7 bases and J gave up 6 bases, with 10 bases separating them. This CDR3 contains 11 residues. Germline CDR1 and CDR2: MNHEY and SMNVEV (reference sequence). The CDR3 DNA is TGTGCCAGCACTTCTAACGGCGAGCAGTACTTC. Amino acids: CASTSNGEQYF.

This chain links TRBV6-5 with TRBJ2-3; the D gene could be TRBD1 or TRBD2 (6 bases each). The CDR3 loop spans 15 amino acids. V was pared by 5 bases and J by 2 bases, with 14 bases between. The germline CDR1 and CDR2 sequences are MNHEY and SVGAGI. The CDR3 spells CASSPLGGPTDTQYF. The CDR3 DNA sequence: TGTGCCAGCAGTCCCTTGGGGGGCCCCACAGATACGCAGTATTTT.

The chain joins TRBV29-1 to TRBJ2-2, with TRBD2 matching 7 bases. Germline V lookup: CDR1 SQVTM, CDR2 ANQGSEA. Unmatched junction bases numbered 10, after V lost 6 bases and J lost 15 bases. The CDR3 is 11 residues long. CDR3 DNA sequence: TGCAGCGTGAGGGATGGCGCGGGGGTGTTTTTT. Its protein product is CSVRDGAGVFF.

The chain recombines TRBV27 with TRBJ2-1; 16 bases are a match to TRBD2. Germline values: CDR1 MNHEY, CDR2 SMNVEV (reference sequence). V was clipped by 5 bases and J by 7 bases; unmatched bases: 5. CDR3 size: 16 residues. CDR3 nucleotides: TGTGCCAGCAGTCGAGGGACTAGCGGGGGGGCGAATGAGCAGTTCTTC. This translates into CASSRGTSGGANEQFF.

CDR3: CASTADQETQYF. In DNA form, the CDR3 reads TGTGCCAGCACAGCCGATCAAGAGACCCAGTACTTC. The chain recombines TRBV6-6 with TRBJ2-5; D is ambiguous. V lost 7 bases, J lost 2 bases, and 8 bases lay in between. The CDR3 is 12 residues long. The V gene's germline CDR1 is MNHNY and CDR2 SVGAGI (reference sequence).

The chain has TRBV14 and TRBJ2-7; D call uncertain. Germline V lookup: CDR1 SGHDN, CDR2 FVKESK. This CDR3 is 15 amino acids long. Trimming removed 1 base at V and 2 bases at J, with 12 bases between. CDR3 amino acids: CASSQGPGGAYEQYF. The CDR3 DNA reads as TGTGCCAGCAGCCAAGGACCAGGCGGAGCCTACGAGCAGTACTTC.

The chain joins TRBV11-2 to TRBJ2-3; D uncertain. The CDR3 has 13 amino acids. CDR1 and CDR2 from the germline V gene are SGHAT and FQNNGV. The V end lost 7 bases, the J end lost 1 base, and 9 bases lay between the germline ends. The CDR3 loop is CASNDGRTDTQYF. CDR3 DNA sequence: TGTGCCAGCAACGACGGACGCACAGATACGCAGTATTTT. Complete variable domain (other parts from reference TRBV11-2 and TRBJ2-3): EAGVAQSPRYKIIEKRQSVAFWCNPISGHATLYWYQQILGQGPKLLIQFQNNGVVDDSQLPKDRFSAERLKGVDSTLKIQPAKLEDSAVYLCASNDGRTDTQYFGPGTRLTVL.

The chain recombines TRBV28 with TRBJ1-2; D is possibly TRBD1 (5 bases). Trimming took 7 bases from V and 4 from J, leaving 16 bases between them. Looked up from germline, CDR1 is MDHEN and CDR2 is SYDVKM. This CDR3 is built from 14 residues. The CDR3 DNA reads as TGTGCCAGCATCGTCCGGGGCAGGGTCTATGGCTACACCTTC. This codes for CASIVRGRVYGYTF.

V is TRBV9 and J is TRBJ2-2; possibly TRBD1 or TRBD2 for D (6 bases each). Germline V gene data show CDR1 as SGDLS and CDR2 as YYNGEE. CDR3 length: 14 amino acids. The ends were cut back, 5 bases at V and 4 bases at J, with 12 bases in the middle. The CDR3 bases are TGTGCCAGCAGTGGGGGGCGCAGCACCGGGGAGCTGTTTTTT. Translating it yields CASSGGRSTGELFF.

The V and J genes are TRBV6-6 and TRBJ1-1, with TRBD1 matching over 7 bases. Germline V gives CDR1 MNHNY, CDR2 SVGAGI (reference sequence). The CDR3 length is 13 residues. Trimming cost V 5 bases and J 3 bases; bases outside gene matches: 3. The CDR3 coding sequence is TGTGCCAGCAGTGTACAGGGGTACACTGAAGCTTTCTTT. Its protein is CASSVQGYTEAFF.

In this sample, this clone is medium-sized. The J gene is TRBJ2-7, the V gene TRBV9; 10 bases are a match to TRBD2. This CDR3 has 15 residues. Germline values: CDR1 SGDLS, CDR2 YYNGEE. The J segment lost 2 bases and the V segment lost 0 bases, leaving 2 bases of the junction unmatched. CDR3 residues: CASSVGSGGAYEQYF. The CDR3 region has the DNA TGTGCCAGCAGCGTAGGAAGCGGGGGGGCCTACGAGCAGTACTTC.

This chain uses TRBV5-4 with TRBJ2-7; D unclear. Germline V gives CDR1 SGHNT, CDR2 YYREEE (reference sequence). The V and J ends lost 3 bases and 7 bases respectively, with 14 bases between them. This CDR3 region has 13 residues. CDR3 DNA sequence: TGTGCCAGCAGCTCCCGAGTTGGAGTGGAGCAGTACTTC. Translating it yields CASSSRVGVEQYF.

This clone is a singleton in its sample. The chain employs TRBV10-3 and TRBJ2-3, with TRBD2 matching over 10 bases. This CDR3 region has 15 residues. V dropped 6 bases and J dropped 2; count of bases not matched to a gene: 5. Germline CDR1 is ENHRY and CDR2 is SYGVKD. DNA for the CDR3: TGTGCCATCAGGGATACTAGCGGGGTCACAGATACGCAGTATTTT. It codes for CAIRDTSGVTDTQYF.

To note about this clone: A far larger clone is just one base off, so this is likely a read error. DNA for the CDR3: TGTGCCAGCAGCCAAGAGTCGAATGAGGGGGCGAACACTGAAGCTTTCTTT. Its translation is CASSQESNEGANTEAFF. The chain uses TRBV13 and TRBJ1-1, with 7 positions matching TRBD1. CDR1 and CDR2 from the germline V gene are PRHDT and FYEKMQ (reference sequence). The CDR3 length is 17 residues. J lost 1 base, V lost 5 bases, and 13 bases had no gene match.

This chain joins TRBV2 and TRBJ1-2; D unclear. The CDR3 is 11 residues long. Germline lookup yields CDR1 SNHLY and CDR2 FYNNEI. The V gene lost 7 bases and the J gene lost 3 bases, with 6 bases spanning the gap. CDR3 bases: TGTGCCAGCACGTCAGACTATGGCTACACCTTC. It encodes CASTSDYGYTF.

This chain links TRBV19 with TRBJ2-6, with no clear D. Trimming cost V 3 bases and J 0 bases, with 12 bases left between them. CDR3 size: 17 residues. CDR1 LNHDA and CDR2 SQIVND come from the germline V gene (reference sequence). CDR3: CASSIHRSSSGANVLTF. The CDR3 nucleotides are TGTGCCAGTAGTATCCACAGAAGCAGCTCTGGGGCCAACGTCCTGACTTTC.

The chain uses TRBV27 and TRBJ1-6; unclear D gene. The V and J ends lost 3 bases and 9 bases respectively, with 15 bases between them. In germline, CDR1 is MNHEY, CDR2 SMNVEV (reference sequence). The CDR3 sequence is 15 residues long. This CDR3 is CASSFGGSVGSPLHF. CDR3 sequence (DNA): TGTGCCAGCAGTTTTGGAGGCAGCGTAGGTTCACCCCTCCACTTT.

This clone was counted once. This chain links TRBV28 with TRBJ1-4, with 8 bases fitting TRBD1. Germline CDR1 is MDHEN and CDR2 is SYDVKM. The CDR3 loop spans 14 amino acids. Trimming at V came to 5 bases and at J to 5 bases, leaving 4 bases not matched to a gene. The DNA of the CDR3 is TGTGCCAGCAGTGACAGGGGCCTAAATGAAAAACTGTTTTTT. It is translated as CASSDRGLNEKLFF. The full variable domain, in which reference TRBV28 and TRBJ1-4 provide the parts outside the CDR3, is DVKVTQSSRYLVKRTGEKVFLECVQDMDHENMFWYRQDPGLGLRLIYFSYDVKMKEKGDIPEGYSVSREKKERFSLILESASTNQTSMYLCASSDRGLNEKLFFGSGTQLSVL.

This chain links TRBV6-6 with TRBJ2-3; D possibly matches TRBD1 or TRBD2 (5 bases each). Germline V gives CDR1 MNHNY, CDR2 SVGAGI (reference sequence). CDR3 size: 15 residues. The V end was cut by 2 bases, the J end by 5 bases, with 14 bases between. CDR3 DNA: TGTGCCAGCAGTTACACGCGAGGGGTAAGAGATACGCAGTATTTT. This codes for CASSYTRGVRDTQYF.

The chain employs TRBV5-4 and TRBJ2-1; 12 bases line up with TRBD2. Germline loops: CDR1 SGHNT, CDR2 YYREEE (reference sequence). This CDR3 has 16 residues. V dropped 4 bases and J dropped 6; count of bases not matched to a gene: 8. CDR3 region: CASSPGTSGRLNEQFF. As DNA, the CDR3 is TGTGCCAGCAGCCCTGGGACTAGCGGGCGGCTCAATGAGCAGTTCTTC.